The 28 T cell receptor beta chains in this list originate from one sample, sequenced in a study of T cells after yellow fever vaccination. TCRdb called the 5' RACE reads again in MiXCR, with one record for every CDR3 protein. The sample has about 73,000 distinct CDR3 sequences, almost 8% seen once. This specimen consisted of CD8+ T cells sorted from PBMCs, obtained on the day of the yellow fever booster vaccination. Receptors were obtained from a man aged 25 to 40 who received the YFV17D yellow fever vaccine.

The gene calls are TRBV6-5 and TRBJ2-7; 7 positions match TRBD2. The length of the CDR3 is 13 residues. V lost 2 bases and J lost 3; bases outside the gene matches: 1. The germline CDR1 and CDR2 sequences are MNHEY and SVGAGI. The CDR3 reads CASSYGLGYEQYF. For the CDR3, the DNA is TGTGCCAGCAGTTACGGACTAGGCTACGAGCAGTACTTC.

This clonotype was observed at least ten times. CDR3 amino acids: CASSLVLETQYF. DNA for the CDR3: TGTGCCAGCAGCTTGGTTTTAGAGACCCAGTACTTC. The chain combines TRBV7-6 with TRBJ2-5, with D unclear. Per germline, CDR1 SGHVS and CDR2 FNYEAQ. The CDR3 is 12 amino acids. V lost 3 bases and J 4 bases, leaving 6 bases between the germline ends. The entire variable domain, with the rest obtained from reference TRBV7-6 and TRBJ2-5, is as follows: GAGVSQSPRYKVTKRGQDVALRCDPISGHVSLYWYRQALGQGPEFLTYFNYEAQQDKSGLPNDRFSAERPEGSISTLTIQRTEQRDSAMYRCASSLVLETQYFGPGTRLLVL.

This clonotype turned up a few times. The rearrangement links TRBV3-1 to TRBJ2-7; TRBD2 agrees at 7 bases. Unmatched junction bases numbered 9, after V lost 5 bases and J lost 2 bases. The CDR3 consists of 15 residues. Germline CDR1 reads LGHDT; CDR2 reads YNNKEL (reference sequence). In nucleotides, the CDR3 is TGTGCCAGCAGCGGGGGGGGGGATCCCACCTACGAGCAGTACTTC. Residues: CASSGGGDPTYEQYF.

This clonotype was observed at least ten times. This chain's CDR3 is CASSFQPQLNTEAFF. The CDR3 DNA sequence: TGTGCCAGCAGTTTTCAGCCACAGCTGAACACTGAAGCTTTCTTT. The V and J genes are TRBV28 and TRBJ1-1; D ambiguous. The CDR3 contains 15 residues. The germline CDR1 and CDR2 sequences are MDHEN and SYDVKM. V was clipped by 3 bases and J by 0 bases, with 11 bases between them.

This clonotype was seen at least ten times. CDR3 in amino acids: CASSPRTGGGHNEQFF. The DNA of the CDR3 is TGTGCCAGCAGCCCCCGGACTGGGGGTGGCCACAATGAGCAGTTCTTC. This chain joins TRBV7-6 and TRBJ2-1; D is perhaps TRBD1 or TRBD2 (5 bases each). The germline V gene encodes CDR1 SGHVS and CDR2 FNYEAQ. The CDR3 extends over 16 amino acids. The V end lost 5 bases, the J end lost 5 bases, and 19 bases lay between the germline ends.

The genes are TRBV11-2 and TRBJ2-5; possibly TRBD2 for D (6 bases). Trimming shortened V by 1 base and J by 5 bases, and 14 bases separated the two germline ends. The CDR3 covers 15 residues. Per germline, CDR1 SGHAT and CDR2 FQNNGV. The CDR3 sequence is CASSLVSGQWETQYF. The CDR3 DNA sequence: TGTGCCAGCAGCTTAGTGAGCGGGCAATGGGAGACCCAGTACTTC.

V is TRBV28 and J is TRBJ2-7; TRBD1 agrees at 7 bases. The V segment lost 6 bases and the J segment 3 bases; nucleotides outside the gene matches: 11. Per germline, CDR1 MDHEN and CDR2 SYDVKM. The CDR3 contains 15 residues. The CDR3 DNA is TGTGCCAGCAGCTCAAACAGGGGCGGTGGCTACGAGCAGTACTTC. It translates to CASSSNRGGGYEQYF.

This clonotype was found many times. The genes are TRBV29-1 and TRBJ2-7, with no clear D. Deletions cut 1 base from V and 0 bases from J, with 10 bases between. Germline V lookup: CDR1 SQVTM, CDR2 ANQGSEA. The CDR3 is 14 amino acids. Here the CDR3 DNA reads TGCAGCGTTGAAGGTAGTCACAGCTCCTACGAGCAGTACTTC. Protein product: CSVEGSHSSYEQYF.

This chain joins TRBV28 and TRBJ2-3, with D hard to call. The CDR3 consists of 13 residues. CDR1 MDHEN and CDR2 SYDVKM come from the germline V gene. Between the trimmed V and J ends, which lost 6 bases and 1 base, there was a span of 8 bases. CDR3 region: CASRASGTDTQYF. The CDR3 DNA follows: TGTGCCAGCAGGGCTTCCGGCACAGATACGCAGTATTTT.

V gene TRBV5-6 combines with J gene TRBJ2-5; no clear D gene. Looked up from germline, CDR1 is SGHDT and CDR2 is YYEEEE. The CDR3 extends over 12 amino acids. Trimming took off 4 bases at V and 2 bases at J, with 6 bases between the two ends. The CDR3 reads CASSALQETQYF. The DNA for the CDR3 is TGTGCCAGCAGCGCCCTACAAGAGACCCAGTACTTC.

Points on this clonotype: A much more abundant neighbour one base away suggests this may be a read error. Here the CDR3 omits its conserved ending phenylalanine or tryptophan, so a read error is the likely source. The chain combines TRBV18 with TRBJ2-3; 11 nucleotides match TRBD2. The length of the CDR3 is 15 residues. V gave up 4 bases and J gave up 3 bases; unmatched junction bases: 3. CDR1 and CDR2 (germline): KGHSH, LQKENI. The CDR3 nucleotides are TGTGCCAGCTCACAGACTAGCGGGACAACAGATACGCAGTATTTA. Its translation: CASSQTSGTTDTQYL.

This clonotype was detected only a few times. The rearrangement links TRBV6-2 or TRBV6-3 to TRBJ2-3; weak D call: TRBD2 (6 bases). The germline V gene encodes CDR1 MNHEY and CDR2 SVGEGT. This CDR3 comprises 15 residues. V was pared by 4 bases and J by 1 base, with 12 bases between. CDR3 sequence (DNA): TGTGCCAGCAGTTCCACTAGCTTCGGCACAGATACGCAGTATTTT. Its protein is CASSSTSFGTDTQYF.

Only a few counts were recorded for this clonotype. This chain connects TRBV29-1 to TRBJ1-2; D is unresolved. CDR1 SQVTM and CDR2 ANQGSEA come from the germline V gene. The germline V and J ends were trimmed by 5 bases and 5 bases, with 6 bases remaining between them. The CDR3 totals 10 residues. Written as DNA, the CDR3 is TGCAGCGTTTCCGAGTATGGCTACACCTTC. It yields the protein CSVSEYGYTF.

This clonotype came up a few times. The rearrangement links TRBV2 to TRBJ2-7; 7 positions match TRBD1. Unmatched junction bases numbered 9, after V lost 6 bases and J lost 1 base. CDR3 length: 15 amino acids. Germline-derived CDR1 and CDR2 are SNHLY and FYNNEI. CDR3 coding DNA: TGTGCCAGCAGGAGGGGGACAGCTCCTTCCTACGAGCAGTACTTC. The encoded protein is CASRRGTAPSYEQYF. Full variable domain (missing parts from reference TRBV2 and TRBJ2-7): EPEVTQTPSHQVTQMGQEVILRCVPISNHLYFYWYRQILGQKVEFLVSFYNNEISEKSEIFDDQFSVERPDGSNFTLKIRSTKLEDSAMYFCASRRGTAPSYEQYFGPGTRLTVT.

This clonotype was recorded a few times. V usage is TRBV10-2 and J usage is TRBJ2-7, with 7 bases matching TRBD1. Germline V gene data show CDR1 as WSHSY and CDR2 as SAAADI. The CDR3 runs 18 residues. Losses at the gene ends were 6 bases for V and 2 bases for J; bases not matched to a gene: 19. The CDR3 DNA reads TGCGCCAGCAGCCCTCGACCCACCCAACAGGGGAGTGCCTACGAGCAGTACTTC. Encoded protein: CASSPRPTQQGSAYEQYF.

At least ten counts were recorded for this clonotype. The chain links TRBV5-1 to TRBJ2-7; 9 nucleotides agree with TRBD2. Germline V lookup: CDR1 SGHRS, CDR2 YFSETQ. This CDR3 has 14 amino acids. V was clipped by 4 bases and J by 3 bases; unmatched bases: 5. The CDR3, as DNA: TGCGCCAGCAGCATTAGCGGGAGTGACTACGAGCAGTACTTC. Protein sequence: CASSISGSDYEQYF. The whole variable domain, remainder taken from reference TRBV5-1 and TRBJ2-7, is KAGVTQTPRYLIKTRGQQVTLSCSPISGHRSVSWYQQTPGQGLQFLFEYFSETQRNKGNFPGRFSGRQFSNSRSEMNVSTLELGDSALYLCASSISGSDYEQYFGPGTRLTVT.

CDR3 bases: TGCAGTGCTGGGACTAGCGGGACTTACAATGAGCAGTTCTTC. This codes for CSAGTSGTYNEQFF. The chain employs TRBV20-1 and TRBJ2-1, with 13 nucleotides matching TRBD2. From germline, CDR1 is DFQATT and CDR2 SNEGSKA (reference sequence). The CDR3 loop spans 14 amino acids. J was trimmed by 4 bases and V by 5 bases; bases with no gene match: 2.

The V gene is TRBV4-3, the J gene TRBJ2-5; possible D gene TRBD2, 6 bases. The CDR3 extends over 15 amino acids. Per the germline V gene, CDR1 is LGHNA and CDR2 is YSLEER. V lost 1 base and J 5 bases, leaving 14 bases between the germline ends. This chain's CDR3 is CASSQGLGGWETQYF. DNA for the CDR3: TGCGCCAGCAGCCAAGGGTTGGGGGGATGGGAGACCCAGTACTTC.

The chain has TRBV7-2 and TRBJ2-5; unclear D gene. The CDR3 is 14 residues long. The germline V gene encodes CDR1 SGHTA and CDR2 FQGNSA. V was shortened by 3 bases and J by 0 bases, with 8 bases between the two germline ends. DNA of the CDR3: TGTGCCAGCAGCTTTCGATCGTACCAAGAGACCCAGTACTTC. It specifies CASSFRSYQETQYF.

This clonotype was found many times. The chain employs TRBV29-1 and TRBJ2-1, with 12 bases matching TRBD1. CDR3 length: 13 amino acids. The ends lost 7 bases at V and 6 bases at J; junction bases unmatched: 4. The V gene's germline CDR1 is SQVTM and CDR2 ANQGSEA. CDR3: CSGDRGLFNEQFF. CDR3 nucleotides: TGCAGCGGGGACAGGGGGCTTTTCAATGAGCAGTTCTTC.

V is TRBV15 and J is TRBJ2-2; TRBD2 matches at 10 bases. Germline CDR1 LNHNV, CDR2 YYDKDF (reference sequence). The CDR3 is 17 residues long. Trimming cost V 5 bases and J 2 bases; bases outside gene matches: 8. The CDR3 nucleotides are TGTGCCACCAGCTATAAAGCGGGAGGGCCAAACACCGGGGAGCTGTTTTTT. Residues: CATSYKAGGPNTGELFF.

This clonotype was seen only a few times. DNA of the CDR3: TGTGCCAGCAGCTTCGGGACAGGGCCTAACGAGCAGTACTTC. Protein sequence: CASSFGTGPNEQYF. The genes are TRBV11-2 and TRBJ2-7; TRBD1 matches 9 bases. Germline V lookup: CDR1 SGHAT, CDR2 FQNNGV. After removal of 3 bases from V and 5 bases from J, the junction contained 5 bases not matched to a gene. CDR3 size: 14 residues.

The CDR3: CASSVWSGRRGHEQYF. The DNA for the CDR3 is TGTGCCAGCAGTGTCTGGAGCGGGAGACGGGGCCACGAGCAGTACTTC. The chain carries TRBV12-3 or TRBV12-4 and TRBJ2-7; TRBD2 agrees at 8 bases. The CDR3 loop spans 16 amino acids. V shed 5 bases, J shed 5 bases, and the junction held 14 bases outside the gene matches.

The chain carries TRBV4-2 and TRBJ2-1; D uncertain. This CDR3 is 12 amino acids long. V shed 1 base and J shed 9 bases, with 7 bases lying between them. Germline V lookup: CDR1 LGHNA, CDR2 YNFKEQ. DNA of the CDR3: TGTGCCAGCAGCCAAGGTGGCAGTGAGCAGTTCTTC. Its protein product is CASSQGGSEQFF.

The rearrangement links TRBV7-6 to TRBJ1-1; D is possibly TRBD1 (6 bases). The CDR3 spans 12 residues. Trimming pared 5 bases from V and 6 bases from J, leaving 10 bases between. Germline lookup yields CDR1 SGHVS and CDR2 FNYEAQ. The CDR3 DNA reads TGTGCCAGCAGCGAAGGGGGGGCTGAAGCTTTCTTT. Translating it yields CASSEGGAEAFF.

This clonotype was counted many times. The V gene is TRBV9, the J gene TRBJ2-6; 8 bases align to TRBD2. Germline CDR1 and CDR2: SGDLS and YYNGEE. This CDR3 comprises 17 residues. V lost 4 bases and J lost 3; bases outside the gene matches: 9. The CDR3 nucleotides read TGTGCCAGCAGCCTGCGGGAGGATCCGTATGGGGCCAACGTCCTGACTTTC. Residues: CASSLREDPYGANVLTF.

This clonotype has a handful of counts. The rearrangement uses TRBV30 and TRBJ1-6; D not certain. Trimming left V 5 bases short and J 7 bases short, with 9 bases between. Germline CDR1 is GTSNPN and CDR2 is SVGIG (reference sequence). The CDR3 contains 12 residues. The CDR3 loop reads CAWALGNSPLHF. CDR3 sequence (DNA): TGTGCCTGGGCCCTAGGGAATTCACCCCTCCACTTT.

This clonotype was picked up a small number of times. The chain uses TRBV5-1 and TRBJ1-5; a possible D gene is TRBD1 (5 bases). Germline CDR1 SGHRS, CDR2 YFSETQ. Trimming left V 4 bases short and J 6 bases short, with 14 bases between. This CDR3 contains 14 residues. The CDR3 DNA sequence: TGCGCCAGCAGCGAAAGAGCAGGGATTCAGCCCCAGCATTTT. As protein: CASSERAGIQPQHF. Filled out from reference TRBV5-1 and TRBJ1-5, the complete variable domain reads KAGVTQTPRYLIKTRGQQVTLSCSPISGHRSVSWYQQTPGQGLQFLFEYFSETQRNKGNFPGRFSGRQFSNSRSEMNVSTLELGDSALYLCASSERAGIQPQHFGDGTRLSIL.